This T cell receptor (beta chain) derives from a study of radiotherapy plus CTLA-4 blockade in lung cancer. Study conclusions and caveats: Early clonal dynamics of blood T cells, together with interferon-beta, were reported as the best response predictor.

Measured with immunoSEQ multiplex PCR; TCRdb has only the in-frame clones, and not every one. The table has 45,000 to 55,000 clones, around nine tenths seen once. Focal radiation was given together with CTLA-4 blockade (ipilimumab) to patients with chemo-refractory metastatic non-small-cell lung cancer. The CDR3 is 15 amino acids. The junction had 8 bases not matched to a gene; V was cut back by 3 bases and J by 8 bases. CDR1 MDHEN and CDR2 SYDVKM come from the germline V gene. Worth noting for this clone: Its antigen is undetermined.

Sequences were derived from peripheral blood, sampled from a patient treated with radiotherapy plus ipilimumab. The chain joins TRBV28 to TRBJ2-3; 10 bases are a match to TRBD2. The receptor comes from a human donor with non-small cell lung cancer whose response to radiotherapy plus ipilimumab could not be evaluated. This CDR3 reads CASSFLAGVQATQYF. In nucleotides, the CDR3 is TGTGCCAGCAGTTTCCTAGCGGGAGTGCAGGCTACGCAGTATTTT.